The rows below give T cell receptor beta chains drawn from one sample of a study. One entry per CDR3 protein, called by TCRdb with MiXCR from the RT-PCR reads. In the table there are 550,000 to 750,000 distinct CDR3 sequences, 11% to 15% of which are singletons. The specimen sequenced was memory CD4+ T cells from blood. The receptor set was obtained from a female donor in good health, serving as a healthy control. Both conserved end residues are part of each CDR3. A D gene is named only where the DNA matches it firmly. Size is omitted from some rows. Given values are once, few, many or a class for expanded clones.

>TRBV28|few|NA|TRBJ2-5
CASSLGPAGEGTQYF
TGTGCCAGCAGTTTGGGCCCAGCCGGGGAAGGGACCCAGTACTTC
>TRBV18|NA|NA|TRBJ1-1
CASSPSKTDTEAFF
TGTGCCAGCTCACCTTCGAAGACAGACACTGAAGCTTTCTTT
>TRBV20-1|NA|TRBD1|TRBJ1-5
CSAIGDSLSPQHF
TGCAGTGCTATTGGGGACAGCCTCTCGCCCCAGCATTTT
>TRBV28|NA|TRBD2|TRBJ2-7
CASSGLAGVRSTQYF
TGTGCCAGCAGTGGACTAGCGGGGGTACGAAGCACGCAGTACTTC
>TRBV10-3|NA|TRBD1|TRBJ1-1
CAISESAGGRTEAFF
TGTGCCATCAGTGAGTCTGCAGGGGGCAGGACTGAAGCTTTCTTT
>TRBV9|many|NA|TRBJ1-1
CASSPSKGLTFF
TGTGCCAGCAGCCCCAGCAAGGGCTTGACTTTCTTT
>TRBV4-1|few|NA|TRBJ2-6
CASSQETTSTGANVLTF
TGCGCCAGCAGCCAAGAGACCACCAGTACTGGGGCCAACGTCCTGACTTTC
>TRBV29-1|many|NA|TRBJ2-3
CSATVTDTQYF
TGCAGCGCTACAGTCACAGATACGCAGTATTTT
>TRBV6-2/TRBV6-3|NA|NA|TRBJ2-5
CASSYSTAYQETQYF
TGTGCCAGCAGTTACTCGACAGCTTACCAGGAGACCCAGTACTTC
>TRBV20-1|many|NA|TRBJ1-2
CSGGGPGIQNYGYTF
TGCAGTGGTGGGGGGCCAGGGATCCAGAACTATGGCTACACCTTC
>TRBV18|NA|NA|TRBJ1-4
CASSLGTQPEKLFF
TGTGCCAGCTCACTTGGGACACAACCAGAAAAACTGTTTTTT
>TRBV12-3/TRBV12-4|NA|TRBD1|TRBJ1-5
CASSNQGAVSNQPQHF
TGTGCCAGCAGTAATCAGGGGGCGGTTAGCAATCAGCCCCAGCATTTT
>TRBV6-1|NA|NA|TRBJ1-1
CASSLVSQGEAFF
TGTGCCAGCAGTCTCGTCTCCCAGGGTGAAGCTTTCTTT
>TRBV3-1|NA|NA|TRBJ2-7
CASSQPGESSYEQYF
TGTGCCAGCAGCCAACCCGGGGAAAGCTCCTACGAGCAGTACTTC
>TRBV12-3/TRBV12-4|many|NA|TRBJ2-3
CASSPSASASSTDTQYF
TGTGCCAGCAGTCCTTCCGCTAGCGCTTCCAGCACAGATACGCAGTATTTT
>TRBV7-2|many|NA|TRBJ1-1
CASSFLTGYNTEAFF
TGTGCCAGCAGCTTTCTGACAGGATATAACACTGAAGCTTTCTTT
>TRBV10-3|many|TRBD2|TRBJ2-7
CAIRSELAGVSEQYF
TGTGCCATCCGCTCTGAACTAGCGGGAGTATCCGAGCAGTACTTC
>TRBV12-3/TRBV12-4|NA|NA|TRBJ2-7
CASRASALSEQYF
TGTGCCAGCAGGGCATCGGCCCTCTCCGAGCAGTACTTC
>TRBV5-1|NA|TRBD2|TRBJ2-1
CASSPGRDYPREQFF
TGCGCCAGCAGCCCGGGCCGGGACTACCCCCGGGAGCAGTTCTTC
>TRBV20-1|many|NA|TRBJ2-7
CSAGQYYEQYF
TGCAGTGCCGGACAGTACTACGAGCAGTACTTC
>TRBV27|NA|NA|TRBJ1-5
CASSFSRPGQPQHF
TGTGCCAGCAGTTTTTCAAGGCCGGGGCAGCCCCAGCATTTT
>TRBV7-2|NA|NA|TRBJ1-2
CASSFSGGGLGAGYGYTF
TGTGCCAGCAGCTTTTCCGGAGGGGGTCTGGGGGCCGGGTATGGCTACACCTTC
>TRBV5-1|NA|TRBD1|TRBJ1-1
CASSTWDSNTEAFF
TGCGCCAGCAGCACCTGGGACAGCAACACTGAAGCTTTCTTT
>TRBV28|NA|NA|TRBJ2-2
CASSSGRLNTGELFF
TGTGCCAGCAGTTCGGGTCGCTTGAACACCGGGGAGCTGTTTTTT
>TRBV20-1|NA|TRBD2|TRBJ2-2
CSASASGGATTGELFF
TGCAGTGCGAGTGCTAGCGGGGGGGCCACCACCGGGGAGCTGTTTTTT
>TRBV20-1|few|TRBD2|TRBJ2-5
CSAPTVSGGPRETQYF
TGCAGTGCCCCGACCGTGAGCGGGGGCCCTAGAGAGACCCAGTACTTC
>TRBV20-1|NA|NA|TRBJ2-2
CSARAFQFGELFF
TGCAGTGCTAGAGCATTCCAGTTCGGGGAGCTGTTTTTT
>TRBV19|NA|NA|TRBJ1-2
CASSPTSEGRNGYTF
TGTGCCAGTAGCCCTACCAGCGAGGGTAGGAATGGCTACACCTTC
>TRBV6-1|many|NA|TRBJ2-5
CASTRVRQETQYF
TGTGCCAGCACCCGAGTTCGTCAAGAGACCCAGTACTTC
>TRBV6-5|few|NA|TRBJ1-1
CASSYRGTLTNTEAFF
TGTGCCAGCAGTTACAGGGGGACACTTACGAACACTGAAGCTTTCTTT
>TRBV6-2/TRBV6-3|many|TRBD1|TRBJ2-2
CASSEWTGSTGELFF
TGTGCCAGCAGTGAGTGGACAGGGAGCACCGGGGAGCTGTTTTTT
>TRBV5-1|few|TRBD1|TRBJ2-3
CASSLGDRGSGTQYF
TGCGCCAGCAGCTTGGGGGACAGGGGATCGGGCACGCAGTATTTT
>TRBV20-1|many|NA|TRBJ2-2
CSALSPTGELFF
TGCAGTGCTTTAAGTCCTACCGGGGAGCTGTTTTTT
>TRBV4-1|NA|TRBD2|TRBJ2-7
CASSQALAVSSYEQYF
TGCGCCAGCAGCCAAGCCCTAGCGGTTAGCTCCTACGAGCAGTACTTC
>TRBV10-3|many|NA|TRBJ2-3
CAISAGGGSSTDTQYF
TGTGCCATCAGTGCTGGCGGCGGGTCCAGCACAGATACGCAGTATTTT
>TRBV6-6|NA|TRBD1|TRBJ2-7
CASEGDRGYEQYF
TGTGCCAGCGAAGGGGACAGAGGCTACGAGCAGTACTTC
>TRBV12-3/TRBV12-4|NA|NA|TRBJ1-2
CASSLSTTGDYGYTF
TGTGCCAGCAGTTTATCGACGACAGGCGACTATGGCTACACCTTC
>TRBV27|NA|NA|TRBJ2-7
CASSFSNSGEQYF
TGTGCCAGCAGTTTCTCCAACTCCGGGGAGCAGTACTTC
>TRBV15|many|NA|TRBJ2-7
CATSRAVGGTYEQYF
TGTGCCACCAGCAGGGCTGTGGGGGGAACCTACGAGCAGTACTTC
>TRBV30|many|NA|TRBJ2-7
CAWSVQGEQYF
TGTGCCTGGAGTGTACAAGGCGAGCAGTACTTC
>TRBV30|NA|TRBD2|TRBJ2-7
CAWSRLAGYEQYF
TGTGCCTGGAGTAGGCTAGCGGGCTACGAGCAGTACTTC
>TRBV6-6|NA|TRBD2|TRBJ2-7
CASSYWGSGGSRSSYEQYF
TGTGCCAGCAGTTACTGGGGTAGCGGGGGGTCAAGGAGCTCCTACGAGCAGTACTTC
>TRBV20-1|many|NA|TRBJ2-1
CSARGSGNEQFF
TGCAGTGCTAGGGGGTCGGGGAATGAGCAGTTCTTC
>TRBV28|few|TRBD1|TRBJ1-2
CASSVGQGWNGYTF
TGTGCCAGCAGCGTGGGACAGGGGTGGAATGGCTACACCTTC
>TRBV6-2/TRBV6-3|NA|NA|TRBJ2-3
CASSYPTSWTGTDTQYF
TGTGCCAGCAGTTACCCCACCTCGTGGACAGGCACAGATACGCAGTATTTT
>TRBV20-1|many|NA|TRBJ1-2
CSARGPLEQGQIRRYGYTF
TGCAGTGCTAGAGGACCGCTGGAGCAGGGACAAATTCGTCGCTATGGCTACACCTTC
>TRBV6-2/TRBV6-3|NA|NA|TRBJ2-7
CASRGATYEQYF
TGTGCCAGCAGGGGGGCTACCTACGAGCAGTACTTC
>TRBV5-5|NA|NA|TRBJ2-2
CASRRQDANTGELFF
TGTGCCAGCAGACGACAGGACGCGAACACCGGGGAGCTGTTTTTT
>TRBV7-2|few|TRBD1|TRBJ1-2
CASSQGQGDGYTF
TGTGCCAGCAGCCAGGGACAGGGTGATGGCTACACCTTC
>TRBV27|NA|NA|TRBJ2-5
CASSPLGGRDSGTQYF
TGTGCCAGCAGTCCCCTGGGGGGACGGGACTCGGGGACCCAGTACTTC